This T cell receptor (beta chain) was sequenced in a study of cytomegalovirus exposure and HLA in healthy donors. The overall study: Earlier, 95 million to 140 million unique TCR beta sequences were recovered from 200 million or so T cells by an analysis.

On this clone: As yet, its antigen is unknown.

The CDR3 contains 15 residues. V was pared by 3 bases and J by 2 bases, with 13 bases between. Germline CDR1 LNHDA, CDR2 SQIVND (reference sequence). Each donor was nominally healthy when sampled (though unrecorded immune exposures were likely). General study findings and limits: Later analysis identified several of the most significant clusters that appeared linked to common viral pathogens. There was a cluster of highly shared sequence variants that was likely a sequencing artifact.

Primers included in the PCR were 60 Vbeta and 13 Jbeta primers. Produced via immunoSEQ multiplex PCR; TCRdb's table is partial and in-frame only. The table lists about 110,000 clones, around 80% of them singletons. J is TRBJ1-1 and V is TRBV19, with a weak D call TRBD1 (5 bases). This clonotype originated in a man aged 25 to 40 in good health and CMV-seropositive. Sequencing input: PBMCs. The CDR3 loop is CASSIRLGGNTEAFF. The CDR3, as DNA: TGTGCCAGTAGTATTCGTTTGGGGGGTAACACTGAAGCTTTCTTT.